Shown below are 8 T cell receptor beta chains from a single sample sequenced in a study of T cells after yellow fever vaccination. TCRdb reanalysed the 5' RACE reads using MiXCR and keeps one entry per CDR3 protein. The top ten clones hold roughly 16% of a sample with 450,000 to 650,000 distinct CDR3 sequences, 21% of them seen once. This specimen was PBMCs, taken approximately 22 days after the first yellow fever vaccination. These receptors were taken from a man between 18 and 35 years old who received the YFV17D yellow fever vaccine.

The rearrangement joins TRBV28 to TRBJ2-3; D is perhaps TRBD2 (5 bases). CDR1 is MDHEN and CDR2 is SYDVKM in the germline V gene. The CDR3 sequence is 13 residues long. V lost 5 bases, J lost 3 bases, and 9 bases lay in between. The CDR3 sequence is CASSRGETDTQYF. The CDR3 DNA reads as TGTGCCAGCAGTCGGGGAGAGACAGATACGCAGTATTTT.

This chain connects TRBV4-1 to TRBJ1-5, with 8 bases matching TRBD1. The length of the CDR3 is 15 residues. J lost 4 bases, V lost 4 bases, and 6 bases had no gene match. Germline CDR1 is MGHRA and CDR2 is YSYEKL. CDR3 nucleotide sequence: TGCGCCAGCAGCCCGACAGGGGTAGGGAATCAGCCCCAGCATTTT. Translation gives CASSPTGVGNQPQHF.

This clonotype was picked up a small number of times. Here the CDR3 DNA reads TGCAGCGTTGGGGGGCACAGCTCCCAAGAGACCCAGTACTTC. The encoded protein is CSVGGHSSQETQYF. This chain links TRBV29-1 with TRBJ2-5, with D possibly being TRBD1 (6 bases). The CDR3 has 14 residues. Germline values: CDR1 SQVTM, CDR2 ANQGSEA. V lost 4 bases and J 1 base, leaving 13 bases between the germline ends.

The J gene is TRBJ2-1, the V gene TRBV5-1; TRBD2 agrees at 9 bases. CDR1 is SGHRS, CDR2 YFSETQ, per germline. The J segment lost 0 bases and the V segment lost 8 bases, leaving 9 bases of the junction unmatched. This CDR3 contains 16 residues. The CDR3 coding sequence is TGCGCCAGTACTCGGACTAGCGACAGCTCCTACAATGAGCAGTTCTTC. It specifies CASTRTSDSSYNEQFF.

This clonotype was observed many times. This chain links TRBV7-9 with TRBJ2-7, with TRBD2 as a possible D gene (5 bases). V was cut by 5 bases and J by 2 bases, with 13 bases left in between. Germline V gene lookup returns CDR1 SEHNR and CDR2 FQNEAQ (reference sequence). This CDR3 is 14 amino acids long. CDR3 amino acids: CASSPGGGTYEQYF. In nucleotides, the CDR3 is TGTGCCAGCAGCCCCGGAGGAGGAACCTACGAGCAGTACTTC.

The V and J genes are TRBV5-6 and TRBJ2-7, with 12 nucleotides matching TRBD2. Germline-derived CDR1 and CDR2 are SGHDT and YYEEEE. The trim removed 4 bases at V and 0 bases at J, leaving 2 bases unmatched. This CDR3 is built from 15 residues. CDR3: CASSKLAGGSYEQYV. In DNA form, the CDR3 reads TGTGCCAGCAGCAAACTAGCGGGGGGCTCCTACGAGCAGTACGTC.

There are a few counts of this clonotype. The CDR3 sequence: CAINEGGSGDTQYF. The CDR3 coding sequence is TGTGCCATCAACGAGGGGGGGTCCGGAGATACGCAGTATTTT. The chain recombines TRBV10-3 with TRBJ2-3, with D possibly matching TRBD2 (7 bases). The CDR3 runs 14 residues. Trimming left V 7 bases short and J 5 bases short, with 16 bases between. Germline CDR1 and CDR2: ENHRY and SYGVKD.

The chain is built from TRBV19 and TRBJ2-7; perhaps D is TRBD1 or TRBD2 (5 bases each). The germline V and J ends were trimmed by 5 bases and 5 bases, with 13 bases remaining between them. Per germline, CDR1 LNHDA and CDR2 SQIVND (reference sequence). The CDR3 consists of 13 residues. Here the CDR3 DNA reads TGTGCCAGTAGTGACCCAGGGACCCACGAGCAGTACGTC. Translating gives CASSDPGTHEQYV.